A selection of T cell receptor beta chains follows, all from one sample in a study of T cells in tumors after PD-1 blockade. Measured with immunoSEQ multiplex PCR; TCRdb has only the in-frame clones, and not every one. The sample yields 5,000 or so clones, approximately 74% seen once. This specimen was tumor tissue, taken before anti-PD-1 treatment. Every receptor here comes from a human donor with basal cell carcinoma. Both conserved end residues are part of each CDR3. Each record gives: clone size, D gene, J gene, V gene, CDR3 protein, CDR3 DNA. The D gene is left open where the match is weak. A row's size may be missing; if present it is once, few, many or a size class.

>.|TRBD1|TRBJ2-1|TRBV29-1
CSVDPDRGPNEQFF
TGCAGCGTTGACCCCGACAGGGGTCCCAATGAGCAGTTCTTC
>.|.|TRBJ1-3|TRBV7-9
CASSLGLEGNTIYF
TGTGCCAGCAGCTTAGGATTGGAAGGAAACACCATATATTTT
>few|TRBD2|TRBJ2-1|TRBV3-1/TRBV3-2
CASSLQRGSYNEQFF
TGTGCCAGCAGCCTCCAGCGGGGGTCTTACAATGAGCAGTTCTTC
>.|.|TRBJ2-7|TRBV9
CASSTLSGRVPEEQYF
TGTGCCAGCAGCACTTTGTCCGGTCGAGTACCGGAGGAGCAGTACTTC
>.|.|TRBJ2-7|TRBV28
CASTRDGGYEQYF
TGTGCCAGCACCCGGGACGGAGGCTACGAGCAGTACTTC
>medium-sized|.|TRBJ1-1|TRBV6-5
CASTPLESREAFF
TGTGCCAGCACCCCCCTGGAGAGCCGCGAAGCTTTCTTT
>.|.|TRBJ2-5|TRBV12-3/TRBV12-4
CASSQRGRETQYF
TGTGCCAGCAGTCAACGAGGGCGTGAGACCCAGTACTTC
>few|.|TRBJ2-7|TRBV11-3
CASSLQGTYEQYF
TGTGCCAGCAGCTTACAGGGAACCTACGAGCAGTACTTC
>.|TRBD2|TRBJ2-3|TRBV7-9
CASSLASGVTDTQYF
TGTGCCAGCAGCTTGGCTAGCGGGGTCACAGATACGCAGTATTTT
>.|TRBD1|TRBJ1-2|TRBV7-9
CASSPPGQGFGYTF
TGTGCCAGCAGTCCACCGGGACAGGGGTTTGGCTACACCTTC
>.|.|TRBJ2-5|TRBV5-8
CASSSSGRGAAETQYF
TGTGCCAGCAGCTCCTCGGGCAGGGGAGCTGCGGAGACCCAGTACTTC
>.|.|TRBJ1-4|TRBV5-4
CASSLVAGQNEKLFF
TGTGCCAGCAGCTTGGTGGCAGGTCAGAATGAAAAACTGTTTTTT
>.|.|TRBJ1-1|TRBV18
CASSPSTPEGTEAFF
TGTGCCAGCTCACCCTCGACTCCAGAGGGGACTGAAGCTTTCTTT
>few|.|TRBJ2-7|TRBV7-9
CASSSAYEQYF
TGTGCCAGCAGCTCGGCCTACGAGCAGTACTTC
>.|TRBD2|TRBJ2-1|TRBV3-1/TRBV3-2
CASSPPRTSGGAGEQFF
TGTGCCAGCAGCCCCCCACGCACTAGCGGGGGGGCCGGTGAGCAGTTCTTC
>.|TRBD2|TRBJ2-4|TRBV4-2
CASSGAGGTKNIQYF
TGTGCCAGCAGCGGGGCGGGGGGGACCAAAAACATTCAGTACTTC
>.|.|TRBJ1-2|TRBV5-4
CASSLDVGHLGGYTF
TGTGCCAGCAGCTTGGACGTGGGCCACCTAGGAGGCTACACCTTC
>.|.|TRBJ1-6|TRBV30
CAWSQAGLNSPLHF
TGTGCCTGGAGTCAGGCAGGCCTAAATTCACCCCTCCACTTT
>.|TRBD1|TRBJ2-5|TRBV9
CASSGTGPQETQYF
TGTGCCAGCAGCGGGACAGGGCCCCAAGAGACCCAGTACTTC
>.|.|TRBJ1-4|TRBV9
CASSPQEGRVREKLFF
TGTGCCAGCAGCCCCCAGGAGGGCAGGGTACGGGAAAAACTGTTTTTT
>.|TRBD2|TRBJ2-2|TRBV7-6
CASSQTPGGTGELFF
TGTGCCAGCAGCCAGACCCCGGGGGGCACCGGGGAGCTGTTTTTT
>.|TRBD2|TRBJ2-1|TRBV5-8
CASSFPGGWGSGNEQFF
TGTGCCAGCAGCTTTCCCGGGGGGTGGGGGTCTGGTAATGAGCAGTTCTTC
>.|.|TRBJ1-4|TRBV6-5
CASSYRRTNEKLFF
TGTGCCAGCAGTTATAGACGGACAAATGAAAAACTGTTTTTT
>.|.|TRBJ1-6|TRBV7-9
CASSLALRSPLHF
TGTGCCAGCAGCTTAGCGCTGCGCTCACCCCTCCACTTT
>.|.|TRBJ1-4|TRBV9
CASSVGVRGKNEWEKLFF
TGTGCCAGCAGCGTAGGGGTCAGGGGTAAAAACGAGTGGGAAAAACTGTTTTTT
>.|.|TRBJ1-2|TRBV7-9
CASSLGIGYTF
TGTGCCAGCAGCTTAGGGATTGGCTACACCTTC
>.|.|TRBJ1-2|TRBV27
CASSFAGSFYGYTF
TGTGCCAGCAGTTTTGCAGGATCATTTTATGGCTACACCTTC
>few|.|TRBJ2-1|TRBV7-8
CASSPGILPPMNEQFF
TGTGCCAGCAGCCCAGGGATCCTTCCCCCGATGAATGAGCAGTTCTTC
>.|TRBD1|TRBJ1-1|TRBV11-2
CASSRDRGFHSADTEAFF
TGTGCCAGCAGCCGGGACAGGGGGTTTCATTCGGCGGACACTGAAGCTTTCTTT
>.|TRBD2|TRBJ2-5|TRBV7-8
CASSLTSGGGYQETQYF
TGTGCCAGCAGCTTGACTAGCGGGGGGGGGTACCAAGAGACCCAGTACTTC
>few|TRBD1|TRBJ2-7|TRBV7-9
CASSDRDSPYEQYF
TGTGCCAGCAGTGACCGGGACAGTCCCTACGAGCAGTACTTC
>few|TRBD2|TRBJ2-1|TRBV7-8
CATDPSGGFGDEQFF
TGTGCCACCGACCCCTCGGGGGGGTTCGGAGATGAGCAGTTCTTC
>few|TRBD2|TRBJ2-5|TRBV4-1
CASSQAQLAGETQYF
TGCGCCAGCAGCCAAGCCCAGCTAGCGGGAGAGACCCAGTACTTC
>.|TRBD1|TRBJ1-1|TRBV19
CASRMTGSNTEAFF
TGTGCCAGTAGGATGACAGGGTCGAACACTGAAGCTTTCTTT
>.|.|TRBJ1-3|TRBV14
CASSQARSYDTIYF
TGTGCCAGCAGCCAAGCCAGGTCGTATGACACCATATATTTT
>.|TRBD1|TRBJ2-5|TRBV12-3/TRBV12-4
CASSLGQGARGYF
TGTGCCAGCAGTCTGGGACAGGGGGCGAGGGGCTACTTC
>.|.|TRBJ2-1|TRBV7-3
CASSFPPSREQFF
TGTGCCAGCAGCTTCCCCCCTTCGCGGGAGCAGTTCTTC
>.|TRBD2|TRBJ2-3|TRBV3-1/TRBV3-2
CASSQGAGGPSTDTQYF
TGTGCCAGCAGCCAAGGGGCGGGGGGGCCTAGCACAGATACGCAGTATTTT
>.|.|TRBJ1-5|TRBV4-1
CASSQGWGNQPQHF
TGCGCCAGCAGCCAAGGATGGGGGAATCAGCCCCAGCATTTT
>few|.|TRBJ1-5|TRBV3-1/TRBV3-2
CASSQGQRGLSNQPQHF
TGTGCCAGCAGCCAAGGACAGAGGGGACTCAGCAATCAGCCCCAGCATTTT
>few|TRBD1|TRBJ1-1|TRBV13
CASSRDRGYEAFF
TGTGCCAGCAGCCGGGACAGGGGATATGAAGCTTTCTTT
>.|.|TRBJ2-2|TRBV7-3
CASSGGNAGELFF
TGTGCCAGCAGCGGTGGCAACGCCGGGGAGCTGTTTTTT
>.|.|TRBJ1-6|TRBV14
CASSQELGASPLHF
TGTGCCAGCAGCCAAGAATTAGGCGCTTCACCCCTCCACTTT
>.|TRBD1|TRBJ1-6|TRBV3-1/TRBV3-2
CASSTNRGNSPLHF
TGTGCCAGCAGCACGAACAGGGGGAATTCACCCCTCCACTTT
>.|TRBD2|TRBJ2-4|TRBV9
CASSLFSGGGAKNIQYF
TGTGCCAGCAGCTTGTTTAGCGGGGGGGGAGCCAAAAACATTCAGTACTTC
>few|TRBD1|TRBJ2-1|TRBV10-3
CAISSPGTGGFGDSYNEQFF
TGTGCCATCAGCTCCCCCGGGACAGGGGGATTCGGGGACTCCTACAATGAGCAGTTCTTC